This T cell receptor (beta chain) came from a study of blood T cell repertoires in COVID-19. Study at large: The United States, Italy and Spain were the sources of the acute and convalescent COVID-19 samples. T cells, B-cell-depleted T cells, or PBMCs provided the cDNA or gDNA that served as material.

Looked up from germline, CDR1 is SGDLS and CDR2 is YYNGEE. The CDR3 is 14 amino acids. The V end lost 0 bases, the J end lost 2 bases, and 8 bases lay between the germline ends. Authors' data handling: Cell counts per sample came from amplifying reference gene primers. Assay: immunoSEQ multiplex PCR; the TCRdb copy retains only in-frame clones and omits some. The V and J calls and clone size come from that table; D and trimming were worked out from the DNA. The data hold roughly 70,000 clones, with approximately 90% observed a single time. The chain is built from TRBV9 and TRBJ2-5; D not certain. The receptor comes from a woman aged 60-70 years with active COVID-19. The sequencing sample was made of peripheral blood. The DNA of the CDR3 is TGTGCCAGCAGCGTAGGAGCAGGTCAAGAGACCCAGTACTTC. Its translation is CASSVGAGQETQYF.